Listed here are 9 T cell receptor beta chains from one sample, sequenced in a study of naive and memory T cell subsets. Two oligonucleotides, mixed equimolar, formed the beta constant-region primer covering TRBC1 and TRBC2. Ligated cDNA was amplified by four rounds of PCR with nested alpha and beta constant-region primers and SP2. TCRdb processed the UMI-ligation and nested PCR reads anew with MiXCR; each CDR3 protein has one entry. This sample has tens of thousands of distinct CDR3 sequences, with about 11% found just once. Whole-study findings and limits: Naive repertoires, especially CD8, held a few larger clonotypes, possibly memory cells re-expressing CD45RA.

These receptors lack a known antigen. Sample: naive CD4+ T cells from blood. The source of these receptors is a human donor in good health.

This clonotype appeared a few times. The V gene is TRBV12-3 or TRBV12-4, the J gene TRBJ1-2, with D possibly being TRBD1 (5 bases). The CDR3 spans 16 residues. Between the trimmed V and J ends, which lost 5 bases and 5 bases, there was a span of 21 bases. The CDR3 region is CASSMGPSRDVYGYTF. The CDR3 DNA reads TGTGCCAGCAGTATGGGGCCCTCTCGGGACGTATATGGCTACACCTTC.

This clonotype was detected many times. V and J are TRBV12-3 or TRBV12-4 and TRBJ2-7; 7 nucleotides align to TRBD1. The CDR3 runs 13 residues. J gave up 0 bases and V 6 bases, and 2 bases lay outside the gene matches. In nucleotides, the CDR3 is TGTGCCAGCAGAAGGGACAGCTCCTACGAGCAGTACTTC. Its protein is CASRRDSSYEQYF.

This clonotype was seen only a few times. The CDR3, as DNA: TGTGCCAGCATGGCACCGACGGCCTACGAGCAGTACTTC. Encoded protein: CASMAPTAYEQYF. The chain recombines TRBV28 with TRBJ2-7; no definite D call. V was shortened by 7 bases and J by 2 bases, with 12 bases between the two germline ends. The CDR3 totals 13 residues. Germline loops: CDR1 MDHEN, CDR2 SYDVKM.

This clonotype was detected only a few times. The chain employs TRBV11-2 and TRBJ2-1; perhaps TRBD2 as D (5 bases). Per germline, CDR1 SGHAT and CDR2 FQNNGV. V lost 4 bases and J lost 6, with 25 bases in between. The CDR3 has 18 residues. CDR3 DNA: TGTGCCAGCAGCTCCATCAAAGCTAGCACCGGGAACATCAATGAGCAGTTCTTC. Translation: CASSSIKASTGNINEQFF.

This clonotype was picked up a small number of times. This chain connects TRBV12-5 to TRBJ2-1, with D perhaps TRBD1 (7 bases). The CDR3 runs 14 residues. Germline assignment: CDR1 LGHNT and CDR2 FRNRAP. Between the trimmed V and J ends, which lost 5 bases and 9 bases, there was a span of 17 bases. The CDR3 spells CASGRGTVVPEQFF. In nucleotides, the CDR3 is TGTGCTAGTGGTCGCGGGACAGTTGTCCCTGAGCAGTTCTTC.

The V call is TRBV3-1, the J call TRBJ2-7, with TRBD1 identical over 10 bases. Per the germline V gene, CDR1 is LGHDT and CDR2 is YNNKEL (reference sequence). The CDR3 length is 14 residues. V lost 4 bases to trimming and J lost 5 bases; unmatched junction nucleotides: 5. The CDR3 spells CASSRQGAVDEQYF. The CDR3 coding sequence is TGTGCCAGCAGCCGACAGGGGGCTGTCGACGAGCAGTACTTC.

This clonotype turned up a few times. V and J are TRBV4-1 and TRBJ1-1; D is unresolved. Germline CDR1 MGHRA, CDR2 YSYEKL. Trimming took off 6 bases at V and 3 bases at J, with 8 bases between the two ends. This CDR3 comprises 12 residues. The CDR3 reads CASRGWDTEAFF. In DNA form, the CDR3 reads TGCGCCAGCAGGGGGTGGGACACTGAAGCTTTCTTT.

In its sample, this clonotype was seen a few times. The chain carries TRBV29-1 and TRBJ1-1; unclear D gene. CDR3 size: 13 residues. Between the trimmed V and J ends, which lost 8 bases and 5 bases, there was a span of 18 bases. Per germline, CDR1 SQVTM and CDR2 ANQGSEA. Here the CDR3 reads CSSWGRGGTEAFF. The CDR3 DNA reads TGCAGCTCATGGGGTCGGGGAGGGACTGAAGCTTTCTTT.

The chain employs TRBV12-3 or TRBV12-4 and TRBJ2-7, with 7 bases aligning to TRBD1. The CDR3 runs to 14 residues. The J segment lost 0 bases and the V segment lost 6 bases, leaving 5 bases of the junction unmatched. DNA of the CDR3: TGTGCCAGCAGGGAAAGGACAGGCTCCTACGAGCAGTACTTC. It specifies CASRERTGSYEQYF.